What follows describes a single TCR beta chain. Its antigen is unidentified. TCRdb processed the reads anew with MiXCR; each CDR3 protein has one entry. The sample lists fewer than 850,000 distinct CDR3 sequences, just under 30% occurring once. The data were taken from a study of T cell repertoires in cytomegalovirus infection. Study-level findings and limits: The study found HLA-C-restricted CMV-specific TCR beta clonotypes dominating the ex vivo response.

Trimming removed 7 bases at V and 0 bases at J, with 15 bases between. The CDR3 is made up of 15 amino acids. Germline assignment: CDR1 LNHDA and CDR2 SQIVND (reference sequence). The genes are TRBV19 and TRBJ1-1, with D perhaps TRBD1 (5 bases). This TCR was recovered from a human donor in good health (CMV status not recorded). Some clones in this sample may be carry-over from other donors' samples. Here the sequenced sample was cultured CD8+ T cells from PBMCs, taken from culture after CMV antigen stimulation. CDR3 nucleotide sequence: TGTGCCAGTACGGCCTCGAGGGGAATGAACACTGAAGCTTTCTTT. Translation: CASTASRGMNTEAFF. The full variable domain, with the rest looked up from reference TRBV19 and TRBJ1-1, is DGGITQSPKYLFRKEGQNVTLSCEQNLNHDAMYWYRQDPGQGLRLIYYSQIVNDFQKGDIAEGYSVSREKKESFPLTVTSAQKNPTAFYLCASTASRGMNTEAFFGQGTRLTVV.